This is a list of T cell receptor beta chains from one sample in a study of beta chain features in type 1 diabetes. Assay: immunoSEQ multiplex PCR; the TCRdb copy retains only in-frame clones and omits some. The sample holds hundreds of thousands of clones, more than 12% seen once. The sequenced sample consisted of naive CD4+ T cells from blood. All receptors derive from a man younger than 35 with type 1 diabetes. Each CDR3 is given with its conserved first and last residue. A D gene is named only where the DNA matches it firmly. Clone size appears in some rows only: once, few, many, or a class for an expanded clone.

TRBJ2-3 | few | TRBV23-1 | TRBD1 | CASSPTPPTGRLDTQYF | TGCGCCAGCAGTCCTACCCCCCCGACAGGGCGCTTGGATACGCAGTATTTT
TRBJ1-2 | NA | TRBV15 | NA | CATSRDAKAYGYTF | TGTGCCACCAGCAGAGATGCTAAAGCCTATGGCTACACCTTC
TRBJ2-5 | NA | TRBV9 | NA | CASRTRAAGGGEREETQYF | TGTGCCAGCAGGACGCGTGCGGCAGGAGGGGGAGAGAGGGAAGAGACCCAGTACTTC
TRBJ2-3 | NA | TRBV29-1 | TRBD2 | CSVGTSGFDTDTQYF | TGCAGCGTTGGGACTAGCGGTTTCGACACAGATACGCAGTATTTT
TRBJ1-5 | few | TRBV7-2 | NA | CASSLFRTNQPQHF | TGTGCCAGCAGCTTATTCAGGACCAATCAGCCCCAGCATTTT
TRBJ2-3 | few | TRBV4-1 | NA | CASSQVQITDTQYF | TGCGCCAGCAGCCAAGTCCAGATCACAGATACGCAGTATTTT
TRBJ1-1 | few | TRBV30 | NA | CAWSTEGYTEAFF | TGTGCCTGGAGCACCGAGGGGTACACTGAAGCTTTCTTT
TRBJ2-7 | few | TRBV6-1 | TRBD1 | CASRADRGTYEQYF | TGTGCCAGCAGAGCGGACAGGGGCACCTACGAGCAGTACTTC
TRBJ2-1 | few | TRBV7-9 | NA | CASSLGTYNEQFF | TGTGCCAGCAGCTTAGGAACTTACAATGAGCAGTTCTTC
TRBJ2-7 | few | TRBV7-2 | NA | CASSPKGPSSYEQYF | TGTGCCAGCAGCCCCAAAGGACCCAGCTCCTACGAGCAGTACTTC
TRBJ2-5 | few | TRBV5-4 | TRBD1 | CASSLGGRGTQTQYF | TGTGCCAGCAGCTTGGGGGGCAGGGGGACGCAGACCCAGTACTTC
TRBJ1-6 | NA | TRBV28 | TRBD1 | CASSPGQGFGSSYNSPLHF | TGTGCCAGCAGTCCCGGACAGGGCTTTGGTAGCTCCTATAATTCACCCCTCCACTTT
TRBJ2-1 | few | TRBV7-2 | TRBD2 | CASSHSSGTPQDEQFF | TGTGCCAGCAGCCACTCTAGCGGGACCCCCCAGGATGAGCAGTTCTTC
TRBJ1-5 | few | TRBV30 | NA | CAWSKAVGQPQHF | TGTGCCTGGAGTAAGGCAGTGGGTCAGCCCCAGCATTTT
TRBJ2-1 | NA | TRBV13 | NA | CASSLELNEQFF | TGTGCCAGCAGCTTAGAGTTGAATGAGCAGTTCTTC
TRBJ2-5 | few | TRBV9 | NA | CASSPRGLGQETQYF | TGTGCCAGCAGCCCCCGGGGGTTAGGGCAAGAGACCCAGTACTTC
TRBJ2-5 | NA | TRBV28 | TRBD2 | CASSSAGLAGDEKETQYF | TGTGCCAGCAGTTCAGCGGGACTAGCGGGGGACGAGAAGGAGACCCAGTACTTC
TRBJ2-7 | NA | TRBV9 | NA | CASSVAALSYEQYF | TGTGCCAGCAGCGTTGCGGCTCTCTCCTACGAGCAGTACTTC
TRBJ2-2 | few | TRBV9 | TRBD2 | CASSVATGGARTGELFF | TGTGCCAGCAGCGTAGCTACCGGGGGGGCCCGCACCGGGGAGCTGTTTTTT
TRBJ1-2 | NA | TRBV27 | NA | CASSLSGAGVYTF | TGTGCCAGCAGTTTGAGCGGGGCGGGAGTCTACACCTTC
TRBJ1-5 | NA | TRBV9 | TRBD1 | CASSVTGDEPQHF | TGTGCCAGCAGCGTTACAGGGGACGAGCCCCAGCATTTT
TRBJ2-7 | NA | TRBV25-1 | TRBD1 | CASSVRTGSYEQYF | TGTGCCAGCAGTGTCCGGACAGGGTCCTACGAGCAGTACTTC
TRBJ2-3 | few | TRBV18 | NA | CASSPGGRSTDTQYF | TGTGCCAGCTCACCTGGGGGTAGGAGCACAGATACGCAGTATTTT
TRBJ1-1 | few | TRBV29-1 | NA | CSVTSGVRSDEAFF | TGCAGCGTCACTTCAGGGGTCCGGTCTGATGAAGCTTTCTTT
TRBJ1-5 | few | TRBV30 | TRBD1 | CAWTIGTGGNQPQHF | TGTGCCTGGACCATCGGGACAGGGGGCAATCAGCCCCAGCATTTT
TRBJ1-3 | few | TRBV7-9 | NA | CASSWDTGRGNTIYF | TGTGCCAGCAGCTGGGACACAGGGAGAGGAAACACCATATATTTT
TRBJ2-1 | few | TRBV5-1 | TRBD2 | CASSLLAGNNEQFF | TGCGCCAGCAGCTTACTAGCGGGTAACAATGAGCAGTTCTTC
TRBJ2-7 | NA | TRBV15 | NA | CATSRGATYEQYF | TGTGCCACCAGCAGAGGGGCAACCTACGAGCAGTACTTC
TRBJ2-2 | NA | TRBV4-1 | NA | CASSQPRTNTGELFF | TGCGCCAGCAGCCAACCCCGTACGAACACCGGGGAGCTGTTTTTT
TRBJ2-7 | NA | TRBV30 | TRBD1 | CACDRAQSYEQYF | TGTGCCTGCGACAGGGCGCAGTCCTACGAGCAGTACTTC
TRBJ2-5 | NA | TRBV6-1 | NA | CASSENRGGGETQYF | TGTGCCAGCAGTGAAAACAGGGGAGGTGGCGAGACCCAGTACTTC
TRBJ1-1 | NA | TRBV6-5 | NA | CASGDGGNTEAFF | TGTGCCAGCGGGGACGGTGGGAACACTGAAGCTTTCTTT
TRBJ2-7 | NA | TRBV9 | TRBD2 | CASSALAGDEQYF | TGTGCCAGCAGCGCCCTTGCGGGAGACGAGCAGTACTTC
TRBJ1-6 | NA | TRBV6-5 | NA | CASSNANSPLHF | TGTGCCAGCTCCAACGCCAATTCACCCCTCCACTTT
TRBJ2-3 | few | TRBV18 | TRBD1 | CASSPRDRANTQYF | TGTGCCAGCTCACCCCGGGACAGGGCAAATACGCAGTATTTT
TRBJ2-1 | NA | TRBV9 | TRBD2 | CASSVGGRTTYNEQFF | TGTGCCAGCAGCGTAGGCGGGAGGACGACCTACAATGAGCAGTTCTTC
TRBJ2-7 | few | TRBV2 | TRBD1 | CASSVVRGRRNHEQYF | TGTGCCAGCAGTGTCGTGAGGGGGCGCAGGAACCACGAGCAGTACTTC
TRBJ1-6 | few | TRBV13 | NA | CASSLKRGFRPLHF | TGTGCCAGCAGCTTGAAAAGGGGATTTAGGCCCCTCCACTTT
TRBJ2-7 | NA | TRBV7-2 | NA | CASSSHSSTYEQYF | TGTGCCAGCAGCTCCCATAGCTCGACCTACGAGCAGTACTTC